One and the same sample provided the 13 T cell receptor beta chains below, sequenced in a study of control samples from healthy donors and cancer patients. Using immunoSEQ multiplex PCR, the repertoire was profiled, and TCRdb retains in-frame clones only, with some absent. The sample lists some 130,000 clones; more than 80% were seen once. Sequenced sample: blood. Source of these receptors: a man aged 35 to 55 in good health.

The rearrangement joins TRBV11-2 to TRBJ2-5; D not resolved. The CDR3 has 12 residues. Trimming stripped 5 bases from V and 2 bases from J, with 6 bases between. Per the germline V gene, CDR1 is SGHAT and CDR2 is FQNNGV. CDR3 DNA: TGTGCCAGCAGCGGGTGGCAAGAGACCCAGTACTTC. Translation gives CASSGWQETQYF.

The chain is built from TRBV5-4 and TRBJ2-2, with 12 bases lining up with TRBD1. CDR3 size: 18 residues. Germline V gene sequence: CDR1 SGHNT, CDR2 YYREEE (reference sequence). Trimming at V came to 3 bases and at J to 3 bases, leaving 9 bases not matched to a gene. CDR3 bases: TGTGCCAGCAGCTCAACGGGACAGGGGGCGCCGTACACCGGGGAGCTGTTTTTT. It specifies CASSSTGQGAPYTGELFF.

The genes are TRBV15 and TRBJ2-1; 9 bases fit TRBD1. The CDR3 has 15 amino acids. V shed 9 bases, J shed 7 bases, and the junction held 13 bases outside the gene matches. The germline gives CDR1 LNHNV, CDR2 YYDKDF (reference sequence). The CDR3 DNA reads TGTGCCACTAAAAAACAGGGACAGGGTACGAATGAGCAGTTCTTC. It is translated as CATKKQGQGTNEQFF. The full variable domain, with the rest looked up from reference TRBV15 and TRBJ2-1, is DAMVIQNPRYQVTQFGKPVTLSCSQTLNHNVMYWYQQKSSQAPKLLFHYYDKDFNNEADTPDNFQSRRPNTSFCFLDIRSPGLGDTAMYLCATKKQGQGTNEQFFGPGTRLTVL.

J is TRBJ1-1 and V is TRBV6-5, with D hard to call. The V end lost 2 bases, the J end lost 1 base, and 5 bases lay between the germline ends. Germline V gene sequence: CDR1 MNHEY, CDR2 SVGAGI. This CDR3 has 13 amino acids. In nucleotides, the CDR3 is TGTGCCAGCAGTTACGCGGGGAACACTGAAGCTTTCTTT. Residues: CASSYAGNTEAFF.

This clone was detected only a few times. The chain recombines TRBV28 with TRBJ1-3; 9 bases fit TRBD1. Trimming cost V 5 bases and J 0 bases; bases outside gene matches: 8. Germline V CDR1 and CDR2: MDHEN, SYDVKM. This CDR3 is built from 17 residues. CDR3 bases: TGTGCCAGCAGTCCCGGGGACAGGGCCATCTCTGGAAACACCATATATTTT. Its translation: CASSPGDRAISGNTIYF.

The CDR3 region has the DNA TGTGCCACCAGTGACCCGTCGGCAGCAAATGAGCAGTTCTTC. Its translation is CATSDPSAANEQFF. The J gene is TRBJ2-1, the V gene TRBV24-1; D unclear. Germline V CDR1 and CDR2: KGHDR, SFDVKD. With 4 bases removed from V and 7 bases from J, the gap between germline ends came to 13 bases. The CDR3 loop spans 14 amino acids.

V is TRBV7-2 and J is TRBJ2-5; the D is unclear. This CDR3 has 13 residues. V was cut by 5 bases and J by 4 bases, with 11 bases left in between. The germline gives CDR1 SGHTA, CDR2 FQGNSA. CDR3 DNA: TGTGCCAGCAGCCGTAATATGGGAGAGACCCAGTACTTC. Translating it yields CASSRNMGETQYF.

The chain is built from TRBV6-5 and TRBJ2-7; TRBD1 is a possible D gene (6 bases). V lost 1 base to trimming and J lost 4 bases, with 14 bases between them. CDR1 and CDR2 from the germline V gene are MNHEY and SVGAGI. CDR3 size: 15 residues. CDR3 DNA sequence: TGTGCCAGCAGTTACTTCGTGGGGGCCGAGTACGAGCAGTACTTC. It codes for CASSYFVGAEYEQYF.

This clone was seen once. The chain uses TRBV7-8 and TRBJ2-3; 11 nucleotides line up with TRBD1. V gave up 3 bases and J gave up 1 base; unmatched junction bases: 12. CDR3 length equals 19 residues. Germline V gene lookup returns CDR1 SGHVS and CDR2 FQNEAQ. In nucleotides, the CDR3 is TGTGCCAGCAGCTTTACCGGGACAGGGGGTTGGAGGGGCACAGATACGCAGTATTTT. Residues: CASSFTGTGGWRGTDTQYF.

V and J are TRBV5-6 and TRBJ2-1, with a tentative D call TRBD2 (6 bases). The CDR3 is 15 amino acids. Trimming stripped 0 bases from V and 3 bases from J, with 10 bases between. Germline values: CDR1 SGHDT, CDR2 YYEEEE. CDR3 sequence reads: CASSLAGLNYNEQFF. The CDR3 DNA is TGTGCCAGCAGCTTGGCGGGACTGAACTACAATGAGCAGTTCTTC.

V usage is TRBV5-4 and J usage is TRBJ2-7; the D gene could be TRBD1 or TRBD2 (6 bases each). Per the germline V gene, CDR1 is SGHNT and CDR2 is YYREEE (reference sequence). V was trimmed by 2 bases and J by 0 bases, leaving 9 bases between them. The CDR3 runs 14 residues. The CDR3 is CASSFGGGSYEQYF. The DNA of the CDR3 is TGTGCCAGCAGCTTTGGAGGGGGCTCCTACGAGCAGTACTTC.

V is TRBV27 and J is TRBJ2-7, with D perhaps matching TRBD2 (5 bases). The CDR3 sequence is 14 residues long. The ends were cut back, 5 bases at V and 2 bases at J, with 13 bases in the middle. Germline-derived CDR1 and CDR2 are MNHEY and SMNVEV (reference sequence). The CDR3 protein is CASSPRGSTYEQYF. The CDR3 DNA sequence: TGTGCCAGCAGTCCCCGGGGATCCACCTACGAGCAGTACTTC.

The CDR3 nucleotides are TGTGCCAGCAGCTTCTCTGGTGCGATAGGGGTTGCCTCTGGAAACACCATATATTTT. As protein: CASSFSGAIGVASGNTIYF. This sequence joins TRBV5-6 and TRBJ1-3; a possible D gene is TRBD1 (5 bases). This CDR3 is built from 19 residues. V was clipped by 2 bases and J by 0 bases, with 21 bases between them. Looked up from germline, CDR1 is SGHDT and CDR2 is YYEEEE.